Presented here are 24 T cell receptor beta chains from one specimen sequenced in a study of low-dose radiotherapy and immunotherapy resistance in tumors. Primers targeting TRAV and TRBV primed first-strand cDNA, covering alpha and beta chains. TCRs were put through around 20 PCR cycles of amplification with Phusion. A constant-region primer and the V-primer adapter served as the primer pair. TCRdb independently ran MiXCR on the reads; one entry per CDR3 protein. This sample carries approximately 14,000 distinct CDR3 sequences, 45% to 55% of them seen once, and the ten largest clones take 3.5% to 4.5%. These receptors were collected from a human donor with advanced metastatic prostate, ovarian, gallbladder or colorectal cancer (not recorded which). This table probably holds off-target reads from a library built for another chain.

This clonotype was observed a handful of times. The genes are TRBV6-2 or TRBV6-3 and TRBJ2-7, with D unresolved. Trimming stripped 7 bases from V and 3 bases from J, with 19 bases between. This CDR3 contains 15 residues. Germline V gene sequence: CDR1 MNHEY, CDR2 SVGEGT. CDR3 residues: CASISRVASGYEQYF. The DNA for the CDR3 is TGTGCCAGCATCTCCCGCGTGGCTAGTGGCTACGAGCAGTACTTC.

This clonotype was observed once. The chain links TRBV19 to TRBJ2-5; 7 bases line up with TRBD2. V lost 8 bases to trimming and J lost 1 base; unmatched junction nucleotides: 4. The CDR3 runs 13 residues. CDR1 is LNHDA, CDR2 SQIVND, per germline (reference sequence). This CDR3 reads CASAAGVQETQYF. CDR3 sequence (DNA): TGTGCCAGTGCCGCGGGAGTCCAAGAGACCCAGTACTTC.

The V call is TRBV18, the J call TRBJ2-3, with 9 nucleotides matching TRBD1. Germline V CDR1 and CDR2: KGHSH, LQKENI. Trimming took 0 bases from V and 2 from J; bases not matched to a gene: 9. The CDR3 loop spans 18 amino acids. The CDR3 region has the DNA TGTGCCAGCTCACCACCCGGTCCGGGACAGGGAATCACAGATACGCAGTATTTT. This encodes CASSPPGPGQGITDTQYF.

The rearrangement joins TRBV7-7 to TRBJ2-5; no clear D. The CDR3 length is 15 residues. Germline CDR1 reads SSHAT; CDR2 reads FNYEAQ (reference sequence). The V and J ends lost 3 bases and 5 bases respectively, with 16 bases between them. For the CDR3, the DNA is TGTGCCAGCAGCTTGGGAAGAGTAGCTAGGGAGACCCAGTACTTC. Translated, it gives CASSLGRVARETQYF.

The chain links TRBV7-9 to TRBJ2-3; 7 bases align to TRBD1. The V and J ends lost 5 bases and 1 base, in that order; junction bases with no gene match: 6. The CDR3 covers 15 residues. CDR1 and CDR2 from the germline V gene are SEHNR and FQNEAQ (reference sequence). The CDR3 coding sequence is TGTGCCAGCAGCCTATACAGGGGAGGCACAGATACGCAGTATTTT. Encoded protein: CASSLYRGGTDTQYF.

This chain joins TRBV5-1 and TRBJ2-3; TRBD2 aligns across 8 bases. Germline CDR1 is SGHRS and CDR2 is YFSETQ. The V and J ends lost 2 bases and 3 bases, in that order; junction bases with no gene match: 5. The CDR3 consists of 15 residues. The CDR3 DNA sequence: TGCGCCAGCAGCTTTTTGACTAGCGTTACAGATACGCAGTATTTT. Encoded protein: CASSFLTSVTDTQYF.

This chain joins TRBV9 and TRBJ2-7; D is tentatively TRBD1 or TRBD2 (5 bases each). Looked up from germline, CDR1 is SGDLS and CDR2 is YYNGEE. The V end was cut by 1 base, the J end by 2 bases, with 13 bases between. CDR3 size: 15 residues. For the CDR3, the DNA is TGTGCCAGCAGCGTATCGTCCGGGGCCGCCTACGAGCAGTACTTC. Protein sequence: CASSVSSGAAYEQYF.

This clonotype was counted between two and nine times. This chain uses TRBV19 with TRBJ2-7; D is ambiguous. Germline CDR1 reads LNHDA; CDR2 reads SQIVND (reference sequence). The CDR3 loop spans 15 amino acids. Trimming pared 3 bases from V and 4 bases from J, leaving 16 bases between. CDR3 region: CASSINSPGLYEQYF. The CDR3 DNA reads TGTGCCAGTAGTATCAACAGCCCTGGCCTGTACGAGCAGTACTTC.

This chain joins TRBV6-6 and TRBJ1-1; D not certain. This CDR3 contains 15 residues. Germline CDR1 and CDR2: MNHNY and SVGAGI (reference sequence). Trimming removed 0 bases from V and 3 bases from J, with 11 bases in between. The CDR3 bases are TGTGCCAGCAGTTACTCGAGCAAGGGATACACTGAAGCTTTCTTT. The encoded protein is CASSYSSKGYTEAFF.

J is TRBJ2-3 and V is TRBV3-1; 7 bases line up with TRBD2. The CDR3 contains 15 residues. Germline CDR1 is LGHDT and CDR2 is YNNKEL (reference sequence). Trimming at V came to 5 bases and at J to 8 bases, leaving 13 bases not matched to a gene. CDR3: CASSETSAKAGTQYF. The DNA for the CDR3 is TGTGCCAGCAGCGAAACTAGCGCCAAAGCCGGTACGCAGTATTTT.

This clonotype was detected only a few times. The rearrangement joins TRBV7-9 to TRBJ1-2; D gene ambiguous. The CDR3 length is 13 residues. With 1 base removed from V and 7 bases from J, the gap between germline ends came to 10 bases. The germline V gene encodes CDR1 SEHNR and CDR2 FQNEAQ (reference sequence). DNA of the CDR3: TGTGCCAGCAGCTTAGACAGCCGGGCTGGCTACACCTTC. Translation gives CASSLDSRAGYTF.

The gene calls are TRBV29-1 and TRBJ1-5; no reliable D call. This CDR3 has 15 residues. V dropped 3 bases and J dropped 1 base, with 13 bases sitting between them. The germline gives CDR1 SQVTM, CDR2 ANQGSEA. CDR3 residues: CSVDLPIPSNQPQHF. The CDR3 bases are TGCAGCGTTGATTTGCCCATCCCAAGCAATCAGCCCCAGCATTTT.

The chain links TRBV7-2 to TRBJ2-7; 11 positions agree with TRBD1. Germline V gene data show CDR1 as SGHTA and CDR2 as FQGNSA. The CDR3 loop spans 15 amino acids. The junction had 7 bases not matched to a gene; V was cut back by 4 bases and J by 5 bases. CDR3 DNA: TGTGCCAGCAGCTCGGTCGGGACAGGGGGTAACGAGCAGTACTTC. Amino acids: CASSSVGTGGNEQYF.

A note on this clonotype: One junction end disagrees with the germline gene, perhaps due to a read error. The chain carries TRBV27 and TRBJ2-1, with D possibly TRBD2 on 5 matching bases. This CDR3 has 16 amino acids. In germline, CDR1 is MNHEY, CDR2 SMNVEV (reference sequence). CDR3 nucleotides: TGTGCCAGCAGGGCGTCAGAGCGGATCTCCTACAATGAGCAATTCTTC. It specifies CASRASERISYNEQFF.

This clonotype was detected a few times. This rearrangement joins TRBV5-4 to TRBJ2-3, with 7 bases lining up with TRBD2. CDR1 and CDR2 (germline): SGHNT, YYREEE (reference sequence). The CDR3 length is 16 residues. The trim removed 4 bases at V and 1 base at J, leaving 9 bases unmatched. CDR3 sequence: CASSRVGLAGTDTQYF. The CDR3 DNA follows: TGTGCCAGCAGCCGGGTTGGTCTAGCGGGCACAGATACGCAGTATTTT.

J is TRBJ2-3 and V is TRBV5-1; D unclear. CDR3 length: 10 residues. Germline values: CDR1 SGHRS, CDR2 YFSETQ. V was pared by 7 bases and J by 1 base, with 1 base between. In nucleotides, the CDR3 is TGCGCCAGCGGCACAGATACGCAGTATTTT. Its protein is CASGTDTQYF.

The J gene is TRBJ2-7, the V gene TRBV12-3 or TRBV12-4; D remains ambiguous. Trimming stripped 6 bases from V and 2 bases from J, with 8 bases between. This CDR3 spans 12 amino acids. CDR3 in DNA: TGTGCCAGCAGCCCTGGCCCCTACGAGCAGTACTTC. The encoded protein is CASSPGPYEQYF.

This clonotype showed up just a few times. The chain carries TRBV5-1 and TRBJ1-2; no definite D call. Trimming took 0 bases from V and 2 from J, leaving 5 bases between them. The CDR3 consists of 13 residues. Per germline, CDR1 SGHRS and CDR2 YFSETQ. CDR3 DNA sequence: TGCGCCAGCAGCTTGGACAGAAACTATGGCTACACCTTC. It yields the protein CASSLDRNYGYTF.

The J gene is TRBJ2-7, the V gene TRBV9; D may be TRBD2 (7 bases). Germline CDR1 reads SGDLS; CDR2 reads YYNGEE. The V end lost 4 bases, the J end lost 6 bases, and 14 bases lay between the germline ends. CDR3 length: 13 residues. Here the CDR3 DNA reads TGTGCCAGCAGCTCCCGAGGGGGGGGCGAGCAGTACTTC. It is translated as CASSSRGGGEQYF.

This chain connects TRBV19 to TRBJ2-7, with 10 bases lining up with TRBD2. The germline CDR1 and CDR2 sequences are LNHDA and SQIVND (reference sequence). The CDR3 loop spans 18 amino acids. J gave up 0 bases and V 5 bases, and 13 bases lay outside the gene matches. For the CDR3, the DNA is TGTGCCAGTAGTCTGGTAGCGGGAGGACTAAGAAGCTCCTACGAGCAGTACTTC. This encodes CASSLVAGGLRSSYEQYF.

The J gene is TRBJ2-5, the V gene TRBV3-1; no definite D call. The CDR3 runs 12 residues. V was pared by 1 base and J by 4 bases, with 4 bases between. Per the germline V gene, CDR1 is LGHDT and CDR2 is YNNKEL (reference sequence). CDR3 region: CASSQVRETQYF. The CDR3 DNA reads TGTGCCAGCAGCCAAGTGCGAGAGACCCAGTACTTC.

The CDR3 reads CASSPLPGLAGGPRTGELFF. In DNA, the CDR3 is TGTGCCAGCAGCCCACTACCGGGACTAGCGGGAGGGCCTAGAACCGGGGAGCTGTTTTTT. V and J are TRBV7-3 and TRBJ2-2; the match to TRBD2 covers 16 bases. CDR3 length: 20 residues. Germline-derived CDR1 and CDR2 are SGHTA and FQGTGA. J was trimmed by 5 bases and V by 5 bases; bases with no gene match: 14.

CDR3 loop: CASMLLRTSGAGRTDTQYF. The CDR3 DNA is TGTGCCAGCATGCTACTACGGACTAGCGGGGCCGGCCGCACAGATACGCAGTATTTT. J is TRBJ2-3 and V is TRBV2, with TRBD2 identical over 12 bases. CDR1 SNHLY and CDR2 FYNNEI come from the germline V gene. J lost 1 base, V lost 7 bases, and 15 bases had no gene match. This CDR3 has 19 residues.

This clonotype is deemed medium-sized. The rearrangement links TRBV4-1 to TRBJ1-6, with 10 bases aligning to TRBD1. This CDR3 comprises 15 residues. Germline assignment: CDR1 MGHRA and CDR2 YSYEKL. Germline trimming cut 1 base from V and 7 bases from J; bases unmatched to any gene: 1. CDR3 amino acids: CASSQAGQGNSPLHF. CDR3 nucleotide sequence: TGCGCCAGCAGCCAAGCGGGACAGGGGAATTCACCCCTCCACTTT.